Sequencing of this T cell receptor (beta chain) was carried out in a study of identical twins. Findings and limits, study-wide: For monozygotic twins, models underestimated out-of-frame TCR alpha sharing.

The sample holds a few counts of this clonotype. What it binds is not known. TCRdb used MiXCR to reprocess the 5' RACE reads, holding one entry per CDR3 protein. In the table there are 520,000 or so distinct CDR3 sequences, 22% of which are singletons. Germline V CDR1 and CDR2: DFQATT, SNEGSKA (reference sequence). CDR3 length equals 16 residues. Trimming took 3 bases from V and 0 from J, leaving 12 bases between them. These same data were also listed under a study on T cells expressing NK-cell markers.

Specimen: CD4+ T cells sorted from blood. V usage is TRBV20-1 and J usage is TRBJ1-6; D unclear. The receptor's source is a woman between 18 and 30 years old in good health. CDR3 protein: CSARSTGSSYNSPLHF. The DNA for the CDR3 is TGCAGTGCTAGGTCGACGGGTAGCTCCTATAATTCACCCCTCCACTTT.